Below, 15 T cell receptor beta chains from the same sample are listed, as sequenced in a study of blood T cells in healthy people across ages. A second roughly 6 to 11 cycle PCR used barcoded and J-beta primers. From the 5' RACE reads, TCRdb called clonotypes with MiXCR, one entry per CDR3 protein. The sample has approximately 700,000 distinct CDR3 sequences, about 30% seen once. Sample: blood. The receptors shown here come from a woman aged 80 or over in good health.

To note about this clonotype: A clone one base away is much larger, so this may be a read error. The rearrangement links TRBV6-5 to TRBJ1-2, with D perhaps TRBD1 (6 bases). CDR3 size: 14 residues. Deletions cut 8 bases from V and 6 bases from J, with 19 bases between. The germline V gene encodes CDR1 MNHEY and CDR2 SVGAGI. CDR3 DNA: TGTGCCAGCGGCCCACAACAGGGCACCCATGGCTACACCTTC. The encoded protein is CASGPQQGTHGYTF.

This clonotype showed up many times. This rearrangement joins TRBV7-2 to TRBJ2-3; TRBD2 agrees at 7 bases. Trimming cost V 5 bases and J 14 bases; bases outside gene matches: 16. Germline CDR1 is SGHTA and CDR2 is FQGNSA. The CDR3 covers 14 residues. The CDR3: CASSKLGGETPGYF. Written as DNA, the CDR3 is TGTGCCAGCAGCAAGCTTGGGGGGGAGACACCTGGGTATTTT.

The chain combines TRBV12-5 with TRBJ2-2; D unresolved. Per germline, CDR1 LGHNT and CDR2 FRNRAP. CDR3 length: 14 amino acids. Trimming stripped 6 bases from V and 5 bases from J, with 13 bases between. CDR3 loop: CASGPGPRTGELFF. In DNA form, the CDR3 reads TGTGCTAGTGGCCCCGGGCCAAGGACCGGGGAGCTGTTTTTT.

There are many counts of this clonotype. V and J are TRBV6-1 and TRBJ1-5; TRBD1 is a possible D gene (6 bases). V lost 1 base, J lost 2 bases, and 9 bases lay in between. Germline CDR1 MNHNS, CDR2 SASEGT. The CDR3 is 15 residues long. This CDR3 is CASSEGRQGNQPQHF. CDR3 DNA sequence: TGTGCCAGCAGTGAAGGTAGACAGGGCAATCAGCCCCAGCATTTT.

CDR3 nucleotide sequence: TGTGCCAGCAGGAGTAGCGGAGGCGAGTTCTTC. It specifies CASRSSGGEFF. This chain links TRBV6-5 with TRBJ2-1; D possibly corresponds to TRBD2 (6 bases). The V end lost 6 bases, the J end lost 14 bases, and 14 bases lay between the germline ends. CDR3 length: 11 amino acids. Germline CDR1 and CDR2: MNHEY and SVGAGI.

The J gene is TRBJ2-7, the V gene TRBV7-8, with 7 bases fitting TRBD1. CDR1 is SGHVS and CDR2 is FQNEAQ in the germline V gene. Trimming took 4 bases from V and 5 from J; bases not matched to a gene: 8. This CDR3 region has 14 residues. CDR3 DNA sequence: TGTGCCAGCAGCTCGACGACAGGGACGGACGAGCAGTACTTC. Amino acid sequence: CASSSTTGTDEQYF.

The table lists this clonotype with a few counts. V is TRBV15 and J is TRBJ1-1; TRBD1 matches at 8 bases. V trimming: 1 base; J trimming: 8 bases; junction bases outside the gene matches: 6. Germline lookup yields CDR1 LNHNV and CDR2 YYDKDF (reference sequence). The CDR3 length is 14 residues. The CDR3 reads CATSRVRQGSEAFF. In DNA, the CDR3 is TGTGCCACCAGCAGAGTCAGACAGGGGTCAGAAGCTTTCTTT.

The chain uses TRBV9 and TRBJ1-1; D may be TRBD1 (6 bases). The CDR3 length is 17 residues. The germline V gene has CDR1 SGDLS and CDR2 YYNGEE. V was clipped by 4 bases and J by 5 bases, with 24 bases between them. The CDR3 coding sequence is TGTGCCAGCAGCCTCTCTCGGGGGGGGGGCGTAGGGACTGAAGCTTTCTTT. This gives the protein CASSLSRGGGVGTEAFF. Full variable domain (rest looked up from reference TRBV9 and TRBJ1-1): DSGVTQTPKHLITATGQRVTLRCSPRSGDLSVYWYQQSLDQGLQFLIQYYNGEERAKGNILERFSAQQFPDLHSELNLSSLELGDSALYFCASSLSRGGGVGTEAFFGQGTRLTVV.

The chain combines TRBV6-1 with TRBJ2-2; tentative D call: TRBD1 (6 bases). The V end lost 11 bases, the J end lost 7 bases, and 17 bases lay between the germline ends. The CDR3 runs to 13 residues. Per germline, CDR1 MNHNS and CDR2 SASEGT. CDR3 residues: CAGLGRGDGELFF. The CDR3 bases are TGTGCCGGCTTGGGCAGGGGTGACGGGGAGCTGTTTTTT.

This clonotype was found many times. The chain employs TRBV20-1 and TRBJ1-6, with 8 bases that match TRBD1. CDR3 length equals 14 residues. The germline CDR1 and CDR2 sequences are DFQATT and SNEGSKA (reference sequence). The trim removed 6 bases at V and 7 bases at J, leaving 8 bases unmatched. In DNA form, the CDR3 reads TGCAGTGCAAACGGACAGGGAGCAAATTCACCCCTCCACTTT. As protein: CSANGQGANSPLHF.

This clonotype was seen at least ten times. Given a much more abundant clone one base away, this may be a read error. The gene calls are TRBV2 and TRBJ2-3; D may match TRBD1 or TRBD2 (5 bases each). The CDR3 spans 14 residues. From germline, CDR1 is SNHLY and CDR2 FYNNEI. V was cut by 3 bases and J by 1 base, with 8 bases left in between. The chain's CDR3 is CASSDRDRTDTQYF. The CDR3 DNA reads TGTGCCAGCAGTGACCGGGACCGCACAGATACGCAGTATTTT.

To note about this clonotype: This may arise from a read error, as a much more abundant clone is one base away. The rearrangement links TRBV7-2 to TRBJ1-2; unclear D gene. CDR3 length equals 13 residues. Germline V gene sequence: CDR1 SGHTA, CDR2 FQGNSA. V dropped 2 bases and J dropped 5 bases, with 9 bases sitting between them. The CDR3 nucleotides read TGTGCCAGCAGCTTAAAGGACGGATATGGCTACACCTTC. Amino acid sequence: CASSLKDGYGYTF.

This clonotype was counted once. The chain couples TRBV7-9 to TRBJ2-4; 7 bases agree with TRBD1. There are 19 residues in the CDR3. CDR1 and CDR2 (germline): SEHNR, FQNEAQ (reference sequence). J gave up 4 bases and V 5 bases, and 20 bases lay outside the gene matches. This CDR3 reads CASSPALTDTTDRKNIQYF. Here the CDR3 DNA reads TGTGCCAGCAGCCCCGCCCTAACCGATACCACGGACAGGAAAAACATTCAGTACTTC.

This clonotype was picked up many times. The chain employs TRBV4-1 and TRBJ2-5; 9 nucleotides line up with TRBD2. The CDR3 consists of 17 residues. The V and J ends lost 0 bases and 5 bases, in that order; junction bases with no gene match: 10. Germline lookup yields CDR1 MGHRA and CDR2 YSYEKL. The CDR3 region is CASSQDLSSGGGETQYF. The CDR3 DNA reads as TGCGCCAGCAGCCAAGATCTTAGTAGCGGGGGTGGTGAGACCCAGTACTTC.

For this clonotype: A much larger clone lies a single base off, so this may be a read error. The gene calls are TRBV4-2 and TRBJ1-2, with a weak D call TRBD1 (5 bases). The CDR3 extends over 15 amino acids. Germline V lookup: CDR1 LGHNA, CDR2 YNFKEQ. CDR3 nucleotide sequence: TGTGTCAGCAGCCAAGAGAATCGGGGGAACTATGGCTACACCTTC. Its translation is CVSSQENRGNYGYTF.